These 8 T cell receptor beta chains originate from one sample sequenced in a study of T cells after posttransplantation cyclophosphamide. Assay used: immunoSEQ multiplex PCR; TCRdb lists only in-frame clones, some missing. The data contain about 19,000 clones, roughly 98% of them singletons. Cells defined as naive were viable CD3+CD4+ or CD3+CD8+ and CCR7+CD45RA+CD45RO-CD95-CD27+CD28+. The specimen sequenced was naive CD4+ T cells sorted from PBMCs. The receptors were gathered from a man aged 35-49 years in good health, CMV-negative, and a related stem cell transplant donor.

This clone was observed a handful of times. J is TRBJ2-5 and V is TRBV6-5, with a weak D call TRBD1 (5 bases). This CDR3 spans 14 amino acids. Trimming shortened V by 8 bases and J by 4 bases, and 17 bases separated the two germline ends. Germline V gene sequence: CDR1 MNHEY, CDR2 SVGAGI. CDR3 protein: CASPPPTGTETQYF. CDR3 bases: TGTGCCAGCCCCCCGCCTACAGGCACAGAGACCCAGTACTTC.

The rearrangement uses TRBV6-1 and TRBJ1-2; the D gene is possibly TRBD1 (6 bases). Germline V gives CDR1 MNHNS, CDR2 SASEGT. Trimming left V 2 bases short and J 3 bases short, with 16 bases between. The CDR3 has 16 residues. CDR3 sequence: CASSEPGQILDYGYTF. The CDR3, as DNA: TGTGCCAGCAGTGAACCCGGACAGATCCTAGACTATGGCTACACCTTC.

This chain links TRBV19 with TRBJ2-7, with D possibly TRBD2 on 6 matching bases. CDR1 is LNHDA and CDR2 is SQIVND in the germline V gene (reference sequence). Trimming cost V 3 bases and J 2 bases, with 11 bases left between them. The CDR3 is made up of 14 amino acids. CDR3 in amino acids: CASSIRRGTYEQYF. CDR3 sequence (DNA): TGTGCCAGTAGTATCCGGCGGGGAACCTACGAGCAGTACTTC.

The chain couples TRBV5-6 to TRBJ2-6, with D unresolved. The germline V gene has CDR1 SGHDT and CDR2 YYEEEE. This CDR3 is built from 13 residues. The V and J ends lost 2 bases and 4 bases respectively, with 4 bases between them. The CDR3 region has the DNA TGTGCCAGCAGCTTCTCCGGGGCCAACGTCCTGACTTTC. Its translation is CASSFSGANVLTF.

The chain recombines TRBV7-9 with TRBJ1-6; D may be TRBD1 (5 bases). Trimming took 4 bases from V and 8 from J, leaving 12 bases between them. Per the germline V gene, CDR1 is SEHNR and CDR2 is FQNEAQ (reference sequence). The CDR3 consists of 14 residues. CDR3 residues: CASSSPGRDSPLHF. CDR3 nucleotides: TGTGCCAGCAGCTCCCCCGGCAGGGATTCACCCCTCCACTTT.

The chain recombines TRBV30 with TRBJ1-1, with 10 nucleotides matching TRBD1. The CDR3 is 15 amino acids. The germline gives CDR1 GTSNPN, CDR2 SVGIG (reference sequence). J lost 7 bases, V lost 1 base, and 9 bases had no gene match. The CDR3 DNA sequence: TGTGCCTGGAGTGGGGACAGGGGATCAAGGGATGAAGCTTTCTTT. Translated: CAWSGDRGSRDEAFF.

The chain employs TRBV27 and TRBJ1-4; the D gene is possibly TRBD1 (5 bases). Germline V lookup: CDR1 MNHEY, CDR2 SMNVEV (reference sequence). The V end lost 3 bases, the J end lost 0 bases, and 14 bases lay between the germline ends. CDR3 size: 17 residues. CDR3 DNA sequence: TGTGCCAGCAGTTTCACCAGGGTAGGGGCAACTAATGAAAAACTGTTTTTT. This translates into CASSFTRVGATNEKLFF.

V gene TRBV30 combines with J gene TRBJ1-5; TRBD1 might be the D (6 bases). Trimming shortened V by 1 base and J by 3 bases, and 7 bases separated the two germline ends. The CDR3 is made up of 13 amino acids. The germline V gene has CDR1 GTSNPN and CDR2 SVGIG (reference sequence). CDR3 sequence: CAWSAGVNQPQHF. The CDR3, as DNA: TGTGCCTGGAGTGCAGGGGTCAATCAGCCCCAGCATTTT.